This TCR beta chain derives from a study of blood T cell repertoires in COVID-19. Germline V lookup: CDR1 LNHDA, CDR2 SQIVND (reference sequence). CDR3 length: 16 amino acids. Trimming cost V 8 bases and J 0 bases, with 17 bases left between them. Sequenced by immunoSEQ multiplex PCR; TCRdb stores in-frame clones only, minus some. The repertoire includes 50,000 to 70,000 clones, less than 80% of them detected once, and over 3% sits in the top ten. This chain links TRBV19 with TRBJ1-5; possible D gene TRBD1, 5 bases. Material: peripheral blood. The receptor comes from a man aged 60 to 75 with acute or convalescent COVID-19. CDR3 loop: CASSVWSTVSNQPQHF. For the CDR3, the DNA is TGTGCCAGTTCCGTTTGGTCGACAGTTAGCAATCAGCCCCAGCATTTT.